Sequencing of this TCR beta chain was carried out in a study of blood T cell repertoires in COVID-19. Turning to the study itself: COVID-19 samples, acute and convalescent, were from the United States, Italy and Spain.

The authors' processing: Amplified reference gene primers provided the basis for estimating nucleated cell counts. The table came from immunoSEQ multiplex PCR; TCRdb's copy has only in-frame clones and leaves some out. V, J and clone size reflect that table, while D and trimming were determined from the DNA. This sample has roughly 70,000 clones, with more than 80% found just once. CDR3 length equals 14 residues. V was clipped by 1 base and J by 4 bases, with 10 bases between them. Germline V lookup: CDR1 LGHNT, CDR2 FRNRAP. V usage is TRBV12-5 and J usage is TRBJ2-5, with D maybe TRBD1 (6 bases). The TCR was taken from a woman older than 75 with active COVID-19. Sequencing input: peripheral blood. CDR3 region: CASGLGQGSETQYF. CDR3 bases: TGTGCTAGTGGTTTGGGTCAGGGGTCAGAGACCCAGTACTTC.